This TCR beta chain was found in a study of T cells in Graves' hyperthyroidism and ophthalmopathy. Study in general: Once the initial diagnosis was made, peripheral blood was obtained before any treatment.

Study results and caveats: Blood shared most expanded thyroid clonotypes above 0.001.

From RNA transcripts, TCR beta CDR3 regions were amplified. During a first-round RT-PCR of the TCR CDR3, the HTBI primer set was used. TCRdb called the multiplex PCR reads again in MiXCR, with one record for every CDR3 protein. Among about 700,000 distinct CDR3 sequences listed, less than 15% were seen once. Notes on this clonotype: Its antigen remains unidentified. A read error may be the cause here, since a much bigger clone is one base away.

V dropped 4 bases and J dropped 5 bases, with 12 bases sitting between them. The CDR3 spans 13 residues. CDR1 and CDR2 from the germline V gene are LGHDT and YNNKEL (reference sequence). This TCR came from a woman under 30 with Graves' hyperthyroidism. The rearrangement joins TRBV3-1 to TRBJ2-7; no firm D call. Sequencing used blood. CDR3 bases: TGTGCCAGCAGCCGGACGGTTACCCACGAGCAGTACTTC. Its translation: CASSRTVTHEQYF.